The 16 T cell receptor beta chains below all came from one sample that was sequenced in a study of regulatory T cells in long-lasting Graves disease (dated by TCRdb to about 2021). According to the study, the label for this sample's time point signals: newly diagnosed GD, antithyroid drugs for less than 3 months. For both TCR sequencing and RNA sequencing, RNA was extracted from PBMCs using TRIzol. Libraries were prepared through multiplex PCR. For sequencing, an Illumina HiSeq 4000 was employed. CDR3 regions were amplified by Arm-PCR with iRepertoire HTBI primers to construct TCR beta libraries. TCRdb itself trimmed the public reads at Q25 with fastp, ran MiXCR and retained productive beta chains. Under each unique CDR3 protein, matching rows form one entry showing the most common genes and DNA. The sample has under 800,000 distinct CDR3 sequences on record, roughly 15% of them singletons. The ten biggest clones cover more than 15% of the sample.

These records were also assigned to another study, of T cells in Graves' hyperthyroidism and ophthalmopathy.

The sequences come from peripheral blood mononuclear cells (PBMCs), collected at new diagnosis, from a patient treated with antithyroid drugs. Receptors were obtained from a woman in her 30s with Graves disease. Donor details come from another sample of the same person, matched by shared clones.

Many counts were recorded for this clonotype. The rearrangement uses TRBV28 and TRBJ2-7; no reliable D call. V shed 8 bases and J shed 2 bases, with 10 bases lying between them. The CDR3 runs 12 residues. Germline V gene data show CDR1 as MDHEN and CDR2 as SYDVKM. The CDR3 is CASQNWPYEQYF. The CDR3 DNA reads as TGTGCCAGCCAGAATTGGCCCTACGAGCAGTACTTC.

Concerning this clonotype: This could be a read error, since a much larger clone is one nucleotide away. CDR3 loop: CASSETGVNTGELFF. Written as DNA, the CDR3 is TGTGCCAGCTCCGAGACAGGGGTAAACACCGGGGAGCTGTTTTTT. The rearrangement uses TRBV12-3 or TRBV12-4 and TRBJ2-2; 8 bases align to TRBD1. This CDR3 is built from 15 residues. After removal of 8 bases from V and 2 bases from J, the junction contained 7 bases not matched to a gene.

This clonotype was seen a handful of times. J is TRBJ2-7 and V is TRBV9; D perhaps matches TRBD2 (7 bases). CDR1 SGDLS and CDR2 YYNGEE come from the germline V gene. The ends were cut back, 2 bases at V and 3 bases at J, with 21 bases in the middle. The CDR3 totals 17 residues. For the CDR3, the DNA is TGTGCCAGCAGCGTCCCACATGAGGGAGGGGGGCGCTACGAGCAGTACTTC. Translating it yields CASSVPHEGGGRYEQYF.

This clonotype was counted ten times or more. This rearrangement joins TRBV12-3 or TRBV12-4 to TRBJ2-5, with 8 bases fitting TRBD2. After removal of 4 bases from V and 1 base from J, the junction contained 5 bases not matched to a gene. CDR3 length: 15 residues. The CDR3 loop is CASSWRLAGQETQYF. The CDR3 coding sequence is TGTGCCAGCAGTTGGAGGCTAGCGGGCCAAGAGACCCAGTACTTC.

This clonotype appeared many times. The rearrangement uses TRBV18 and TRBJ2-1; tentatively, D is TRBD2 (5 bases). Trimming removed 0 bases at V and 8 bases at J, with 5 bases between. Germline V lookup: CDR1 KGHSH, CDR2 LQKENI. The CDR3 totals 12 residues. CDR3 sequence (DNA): TGTGCCAGCTCACCACCGGAGGATGAGCAGTTCTTC. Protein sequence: CASSPPEDEQFF.

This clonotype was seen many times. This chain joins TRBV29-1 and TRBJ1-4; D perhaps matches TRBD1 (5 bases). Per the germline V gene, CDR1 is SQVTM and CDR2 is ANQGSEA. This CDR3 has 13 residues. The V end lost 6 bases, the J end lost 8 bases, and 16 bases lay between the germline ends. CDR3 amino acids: CSVTQGLGEKLFF. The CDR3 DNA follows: TGCAGCGTCACTCAGGGCCTTGGGGAAAAACTGTTTTTT.

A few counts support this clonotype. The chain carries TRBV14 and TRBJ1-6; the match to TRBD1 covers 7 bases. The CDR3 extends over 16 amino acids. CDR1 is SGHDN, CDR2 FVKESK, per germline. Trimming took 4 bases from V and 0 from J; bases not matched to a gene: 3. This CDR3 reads CASSPDRDSYNSPLHF. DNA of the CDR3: TGTGCCAGCAGCCCTGACAGGGACTCCTATAATTCACCCCTCCACTTT.

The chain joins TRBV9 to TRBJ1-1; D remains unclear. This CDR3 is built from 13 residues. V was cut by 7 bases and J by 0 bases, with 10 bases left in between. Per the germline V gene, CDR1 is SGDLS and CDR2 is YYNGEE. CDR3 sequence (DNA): TGTGCCAGCGGTACAGATTTGAACACTGAAGCTTTCTTT. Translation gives CASGTDLNTEAFF.

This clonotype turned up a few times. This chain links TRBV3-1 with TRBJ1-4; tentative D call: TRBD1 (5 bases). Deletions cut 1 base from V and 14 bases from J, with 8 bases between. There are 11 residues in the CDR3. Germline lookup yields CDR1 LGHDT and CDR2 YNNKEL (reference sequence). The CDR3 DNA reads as TGTGCCAGCAGCCAAGGGCGGGGGCTGTTTTTT. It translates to CASSQGRGLFF.

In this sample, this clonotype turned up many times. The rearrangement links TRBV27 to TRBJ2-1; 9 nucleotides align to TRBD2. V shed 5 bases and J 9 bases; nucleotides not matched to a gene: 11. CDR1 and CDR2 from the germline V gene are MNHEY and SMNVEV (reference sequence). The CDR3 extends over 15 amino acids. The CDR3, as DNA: TGTGCCAGCAGTCTGACTAGCGGCCCCGGCGGTGAGCAGTTCTTC. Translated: CASSLTSGPGGEQFF.

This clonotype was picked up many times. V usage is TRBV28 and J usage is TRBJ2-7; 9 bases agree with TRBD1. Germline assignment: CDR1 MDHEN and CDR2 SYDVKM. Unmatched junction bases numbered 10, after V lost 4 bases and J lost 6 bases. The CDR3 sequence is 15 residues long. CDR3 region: CASSSPGDRVREQYF. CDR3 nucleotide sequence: TGTGCCAGCAGTTCGCCCGGGGACAGGGTGCGCGAGCAGTACTTC.

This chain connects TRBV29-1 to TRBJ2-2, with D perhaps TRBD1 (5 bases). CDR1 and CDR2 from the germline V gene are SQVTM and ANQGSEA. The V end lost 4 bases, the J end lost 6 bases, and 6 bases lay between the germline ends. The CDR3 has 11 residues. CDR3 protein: CSVVGAGELFF. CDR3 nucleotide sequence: TGCAGCGTTGTAGGGGCCGGGGAGCTGTTTTTT.

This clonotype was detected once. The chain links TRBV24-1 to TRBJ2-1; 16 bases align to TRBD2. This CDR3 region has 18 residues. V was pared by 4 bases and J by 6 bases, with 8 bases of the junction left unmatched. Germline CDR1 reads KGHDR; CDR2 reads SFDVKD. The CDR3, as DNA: TGTGCCACCAGTGACCCGGGACTAGCGGGAGGGCCGAGCAATGAGCAGTTCTTC. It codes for CATSDPGLAGGPSNEQFF.

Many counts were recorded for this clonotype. The DNA for the CDR3 is TGTGCCAGCAGTAAGGGGAATGGGGAGACCCAGTACTTC. This gives the protein CASSKGNGETQYF. The chain uses TRBV2 and TRBJ2-5, with D possibly matching TRBD1 (5 bases). V gave up 5 bases and J gave up 5 bases, with 12 bases separating them. The CDR3 has 13 amino acids. Per the germline V gene, CDR1 is SNHLY and CDR2 is FYNNEI. Supplemented by reference TRBV2 and TRBJ2-5, the full variable domain reads EPEVTQTPSHQVTQMGQEVILRCVPISNHLYFYWYRQILGQKVEFLVSFYNNEISEKSEIFDDQFSVERPDGSNFTLKIRSTKLEDSAMYFCASSKGNGETQYFGPGTRLLVL.

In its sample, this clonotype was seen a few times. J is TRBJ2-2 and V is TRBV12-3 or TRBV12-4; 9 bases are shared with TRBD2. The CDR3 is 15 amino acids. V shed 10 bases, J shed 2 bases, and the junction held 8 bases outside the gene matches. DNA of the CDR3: TGTGCCACCCATTGGACTAGCGTAAACACCGGGGAGCTGTTTTTT. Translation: CATHWTSVNTGELFF.

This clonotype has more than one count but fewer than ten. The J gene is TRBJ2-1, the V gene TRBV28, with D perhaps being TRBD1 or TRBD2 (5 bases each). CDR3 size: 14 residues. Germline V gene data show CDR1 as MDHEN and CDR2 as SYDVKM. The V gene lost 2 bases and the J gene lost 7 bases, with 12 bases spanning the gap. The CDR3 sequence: CASSLMGDVNEQFF. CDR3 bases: TGTGCCAGCAGTTTAATGGGGGATGTAAATGAGCAGTTCTTC.